These T cell receptor beta chains were read from a single sample in a study of Ad26.COV2.S vaccination and SARS-CoV-2 variants. The method was immunoSEQ multiplex PCR; TCRdb's version includes in-frame clones alone and lacks a portion of them. Of about 440,000 clones listed, roughly 85% are singletons. The sample in question was peripheral blood, obtained in a trial of Ad26.COV2.S vaccine versus placebo. The receptors come from a person aged 18 to 59 who received the Ad26.COV2.S COVID-19 vaccine or a placebo. Both conserved end residues are part of each CDR3. The D gene is left open where the match is weak. Size tells how often a clone was seen (once, few, many) or the class of an expanded clone, and some rows leave it out.

v_call: TRBV11-3; d_call: NA; j_call: TRBJ1-1; clone_size: NA; cdr3_aa: CASSLQNTEAFF; cdr3_nt: TGTGCCAGCAGCTTGCAGAACACTGAAGCTTTCTTT
v_call: TRBV4-3; d_call: TRBD2; j_call: TRBJ2-3; clone_size: NA; cdr3_aa: CASSQDLAGADTQYF; cdr3_nt: TGCGCCAGCAGCCAAGATTTAGCGGGAGCTGATACGCAGTATTTT
v_call: TRBV4-3; d_call: NA; j_call: TRBJ2-7; clone_size: NA; cdr3_aa: CASSSQASPSYEQYF; cdr3_nt: TGCGCCAGCAGCAGCCAGGCCTCCCCATCCTACGAGCAGTACTTC
v_call: TRBV19; d_call: NA; j_call: TRBJ2-6; clone_size: NA; cdr3_aa: CASNQRGANVLTF; cdr3_nt: TGTGCCAGTAACCAGCGGGGGGCCAACGTCCTGACTTTC
v_call: TRBV7-9; d_call: TRBD2; j_call: TRBJ2-1; clone_size: NA; cdr3_aa: CASSPSGRGYNEQFF; cdr3_nt: TGTGCCAGCAGCCCTAGCGGGAGAGGCTACAATGAGCAGTTCTTC
v_call: TRBV6-2/TRBV6-3; d_call: TRBD2; j_call: TRBJ2-1; clone_size: NA; cdr3_aa: CASSQGLAGGGANEQFF; cdr3_nt: TGTGCCAGCAGTCAGGGACTAGCGGGAGGGGGAGCCAATGAGCAGTTCTTC
v_call: TRBV29-1; d_call: NA; j_call: TRBJ2-2; clone_size: once; cdr3_aa: CSVDLLQGAPGELFF; cdr3_nt: TGCAGCGTTGATTTATTACAGGGAGCCCCCGGGGAGCTGTTTTTT
v_call: TRBV6-5; d_call: NA; j_call: TRBJ1-2; clone_size: NA; cdr3_aa: CASSYDANYGYTF; cdr3_nt: TGTGCCAGCAGTTACGACGCGAACTATGGCTACACCTTC
v_call: TRBV6-1; d_call: TRBD1; j_call: TRBJ1-6; clone_size: NA; cdr3_aa: CASSAPPGQGPRNSPLHF; cdr3_nt: TGTGCCAGCAGTGCTCCTCCGGGACAGGGCCCGAGGAATTCACCCCTCCACTTT
v_call: TRBV6-5; d_call: TRBD2; j_call: TRBJ2-7; clone_size: once; cdr3_aa: CAAGTSGSGEQYF; cdr3_nt: TGTGCCGCCGGGACTAGCGGGAGCGGCGAGCAGTACTTC
v_call: TRBV3-1/TRBV3-2; d_call: TRBD2; j_call: TRBJ2-2; clone_size: NA; cdr3_aa: CASSPRRAGGRNTGELFF; cdr3_nt: TGTGCCAGCAGCCCCCGGAGAGCGGGAGGAAGGAACACCGGGGAGCTGTTTTTT
v_call: TRBV4-2; d_call: TRBD1; j_call: TRBJ1-1; clone_size: NA; cdr3_aa: CASSQDPRDREPFF; cdr3_nt: TGTGCCAGCAGCCAAGATCCCAGGGACAGGGAACCTTTCTTT
v_call: TRBV6-5; d_call: NA; j_call: TRBJ2-1; clone_size: NA; cdr3_aa: CASSAAGNNEQFF; cdr3_nt: TGTGCCAGCAGCGCGGCCGGGAACAATGAGCAGTTCTTC
v_call: TRBV11-2; d_call: NA; j_call: TRBJ1-6; clone_size: NA; cdr3_aa: CASSLILVPGYNSPLHF; cdr3_nt: TGTGCCAGCAGCTTAATACTCGTACCCGGCTATAATTCACCCCTCCACTTT
v_call: TRBV9; d_call: NA; j_call: TRBJ2-2; clone_size: NA; cdr3_aa: CASSVEGSYTGELFF; cdr3_nt: TGTGCCAGCAGCGTAGAAGGGTCGTACACCGGGGAGCTGTTTTTT
v_call: TRBV28; d_call: TRBD1; j_call: TRBJ2-2; clone_size: few; cdr3_aa: CASRTLGQGKAGELFF; cdr3_nt: TGTGCCAGCAGGACATTGGGACAGGGTAAAGCCGGGGAGCTGTTTTTT
v_call: TRBV6-1; d_call: NA; j_call: TRBJ2-1; clone_size: NA; cdr3_aa: CASSEAKEYHNEQFF; cdr3_nt: TGTGCCAGCAGTGAAGCGAAGGAGTACCACAATGAGCAGTTCTTC